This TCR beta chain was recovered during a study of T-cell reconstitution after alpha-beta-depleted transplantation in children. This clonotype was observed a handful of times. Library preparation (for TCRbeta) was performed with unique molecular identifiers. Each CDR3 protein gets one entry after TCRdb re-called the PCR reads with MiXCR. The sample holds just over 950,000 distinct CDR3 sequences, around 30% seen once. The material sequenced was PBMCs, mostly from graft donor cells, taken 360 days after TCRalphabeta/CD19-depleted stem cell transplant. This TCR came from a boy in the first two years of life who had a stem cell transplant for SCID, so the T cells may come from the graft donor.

The CDR3 DNA is TGCGCCAGCAGATGGGGCTTCCTCTACGAGCAGTACTTC. Protein product: CASRWGFLYEQYF. The genes are TRBV5-1 and TRBJ2-7; possibly TRBD1 for D (5 bases). The CDR3 consists of 13 residues. Germline assignment: CDR1 SGHRS and CDR2 YFSETQ. V shed 5 bases and J shed 3 bases, with 12 bases lying between them.